A selection of T cell receptor beta chains follows, all from one sample in a study of CD8 T cells in Susac syndrome. TCRdb called the immunoSEQ multiplex PCR reads again in MiXCR, with one record for every CDR3 protein. This sample has 150,000 to 200,000 distinct CDR3 sequences, with over 90% found just once. The specimen sequenced was CD8+ T cells from PBMCs. These receptors came from a human donor with Susac syndrome. Each CDR3 is given with its conserved first and last residue.

v_gene: TRBV20-1
CDR3aa: CSARNNIYGRGWTEAFF

v_gene: TRBV27
CDR3aa: CASRSGASYGYTF

v_gene: TRBV13
CDR3aa: CASSSPRDSNNEQFF

v_gene: TRBV7-3
CDR3aa: CASSLLPGQKYNEQFF

v_gene: TRBV20-1
CDR3aa: CSAGGKLGLGGEQYF

v_gene: TRBV20-1
CDR3aa: CSAYAVGARNTEAFF

v_gene: TRBV7-9
CDR3aa: CASIVNSGELFF

v_gene: TRBV20-1
CDR3aa: CSAPPTGENYEQYF

v_gene: TRBV7-9
CDR3aa: CASSTTRTAENTEAFF

v_gene: TRBV2
CDR3aa: CASSEGRGQDYTF

v_gene: TRBV29-1
CDR3aa: CSVEADNTGELFF

v_gene: TRBV5-6
CDR3aa: CASSSISEAFF

v_gene: TRBV3-1
CDR3aa: CASSPAGAITYEQYF

v_gene: TRBV7-2
CDR3aa: CASSAYHSDTQYF

v_gene: TRBV6-1
CDR3aa: CASSESGWQPQHF

v_gene: TRBV27
CDR3aa: CASSYVLGSSSYEQYF

v_gene: TRBV9
CDR3aa: CASSVGGGGDEQFF

v_gene: TRBV7-8
CDR3aa: CASSKGGDEQFF

v_gene: TRBV6-2/TRBV6-3
CDR3aa: CASSPAWSGGAGGDTQYF

v_gene: TRBV7-3
CDR3aa: CASSPDRGGTEAFF

v_gene: TRBV2
CDR3aa: CATYLDTYEQYF

v_gene: TRBV2
CDR3aa: CASSVGQGEGSDTQYF

v_gene: TRBV30
CDR3aa: CAQLGLDRNNEQFF

v_gene: TRBV7-9
CDR3aa: CASSRIRPTGTGELFF

v_gene: TRBV30
CDR3aa: CACGQGTYEQYF

v_gene: TRBV9
CDR3aa: CASSAPTGEQFF

v_gene: TRBV5-1
CDR3aa: CASSTHPTDPTNYGYTF

v_gene: TRBV4-1
CDR3aa: CASSQREGTSGIGANVLTF

v_gene: TRBV13
CDR3aa: CASSPTSGAPYNEQFF

v_gene: TRBV20-1
CDR3aa: CSARVSGDNGFEAFF

v_gene: TRBV29-1
CDR3aa: CSVTGTGAGNTIYF

v_gene: TRBV9
CDR3aa: CASSVGWDNTEAFF

v_gene: TRBV9
CDR3aa: CASSPRGLAGSSYEQYF

v_gene: TRBV30
CDR3aa: CAWSLDRNTEAFF

v_gene: TRBV7-8
CDR3aa: CASSFPTGSGEQYF

v_gene: TRBV11-2
CDR3aa: CASRIFRGSDTQYF

v_gene: TRBV7-3
CDR3aa: CASSPRGTAREQFF

v_gene: TRBV20-1
CDR3aa: CSASRLAEYTDTQYF

v_gene: TRBV4-2
CDR3aa: CASSQLPQVGYTF

v_gene: TRBV6-5
CDR3aa: CASSYSTSGTDTQYF

v_gene: TRBV6-5
CDR3aa: CASRNGPGELFF